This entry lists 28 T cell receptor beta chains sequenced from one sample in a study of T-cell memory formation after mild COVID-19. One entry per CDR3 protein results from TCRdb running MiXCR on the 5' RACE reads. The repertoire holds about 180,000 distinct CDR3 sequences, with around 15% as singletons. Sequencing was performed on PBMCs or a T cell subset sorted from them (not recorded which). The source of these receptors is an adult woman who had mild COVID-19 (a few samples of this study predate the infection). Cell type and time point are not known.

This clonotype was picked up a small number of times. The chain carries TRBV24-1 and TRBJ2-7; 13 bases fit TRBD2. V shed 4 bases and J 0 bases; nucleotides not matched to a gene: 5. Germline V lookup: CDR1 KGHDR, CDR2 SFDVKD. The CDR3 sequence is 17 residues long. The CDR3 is CATSEPGLAGVSYEQYF. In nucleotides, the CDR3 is TGTGCCACCAGTGAGCCCGGACTAGCGGGAGTCTCCTACGAGCAGTACTTC.

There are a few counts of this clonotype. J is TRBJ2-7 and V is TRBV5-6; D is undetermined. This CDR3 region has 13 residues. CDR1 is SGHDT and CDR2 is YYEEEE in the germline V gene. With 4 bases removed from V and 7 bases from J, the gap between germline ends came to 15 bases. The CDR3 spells CASSPGPPLEQYF. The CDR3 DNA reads TGTGCCAGCAGCCCGGGTCCCCCCCTGGAGCAGTACTTC.

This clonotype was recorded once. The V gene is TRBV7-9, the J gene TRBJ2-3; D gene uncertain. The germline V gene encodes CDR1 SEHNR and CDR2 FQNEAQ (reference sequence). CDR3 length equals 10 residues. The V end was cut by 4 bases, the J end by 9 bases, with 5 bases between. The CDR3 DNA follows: TGTGCCAGCAGCTCCCTCACGCAGTATTTT. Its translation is CASSSLTQYF.

The CDR3 protein is CSLNQPQHF. CDR3 bases: TGCAGCCTTAATCAGCCCCAGCATTTT. V gene TRBV29-1 combines with J gene TRBJ1-5; D remains unclear. The germline V gene encodes CDR1 SQVTM and CDR2 ANQGSEA. This CDR3 is built from 9 residues. V was trimmed by 8 bases and J by 4 bases, leaving 3 bases between them.

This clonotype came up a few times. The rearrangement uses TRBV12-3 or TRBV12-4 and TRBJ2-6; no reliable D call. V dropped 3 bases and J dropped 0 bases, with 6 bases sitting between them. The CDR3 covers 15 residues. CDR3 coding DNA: TGTGCCAGCAGTTTTCAGTCCTCTGGGGCCAACGTCCTGACTTTC. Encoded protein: CASSFQSSGANVLTF.

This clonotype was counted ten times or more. Here the CDR3 DNA reads TGCAGTGCTCCCCTAGCGGGCGGCGAGCAGTACTTC. Its protein is CSAPLAGGEQYF. The V and J genes are TRBV20-1 and TRBJ2-7, with TRBD2 matching 8 bases. CDR1 DFQATT and CDR2 SNEGSKA come from the germline V gene (reference sequence). V shed 5 bases, J shed 6 bases, and the junction held 6 bases outside the gene matches. The CDR3 sequence is 12 residues long.

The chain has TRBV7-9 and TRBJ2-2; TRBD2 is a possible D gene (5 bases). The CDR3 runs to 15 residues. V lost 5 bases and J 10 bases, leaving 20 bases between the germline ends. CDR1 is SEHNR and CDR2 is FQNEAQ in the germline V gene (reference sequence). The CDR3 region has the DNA TGTGCCAGCAGCCCCCCGCCCAACGAGGGCTTGGAGCTGTTTTTT. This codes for CASSPPPNEGLELFF. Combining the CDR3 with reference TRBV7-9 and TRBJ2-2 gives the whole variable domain DTGVSQNPRHKITKRGQNVTFRCDPISEHNRLYWYRQTLGQGPEFLTYFQNEAQLEKSRLLSDRFSAERPKGSFSTLEIQRTEQGDSAMYLCASSPPPNEGLELFFGEGSRLTVL.

The CDR3 DNA sequence: TGTGCCAGCAGCTCCCTGACAGGTGCGCTTTCTGAAGCTTTCTTT. Its protein product is CASSSLTGALSEAFF. This chain links TRBV5-4 with TRBJ1-1; D perhaps matches TRBD1 (6 bases). Trimming cost V 3 bases and J 6 bases, with 18 bases left between them. The CDR3 consists of 15 residues. Germline CDR1 SGHNT, CDR2 YYREEE (reference sequence).

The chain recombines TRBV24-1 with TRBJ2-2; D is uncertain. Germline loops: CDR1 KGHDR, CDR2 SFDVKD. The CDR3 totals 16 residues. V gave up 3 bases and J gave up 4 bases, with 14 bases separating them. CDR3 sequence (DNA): TGTGCCACCAGTGATAGATCGGCCGGAATCACCGGGGAGCTGTTTTTT. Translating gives CATSDRSAGITGELFF.

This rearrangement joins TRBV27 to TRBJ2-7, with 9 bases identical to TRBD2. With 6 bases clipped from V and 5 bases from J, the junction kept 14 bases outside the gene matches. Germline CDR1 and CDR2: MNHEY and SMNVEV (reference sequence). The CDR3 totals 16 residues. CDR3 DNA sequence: TGTGCCAGCAGGCCCCTAGCGGGACCCGGACGGCACGAGCAGTACTTC. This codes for CASRPLAGPGRHEQYF.

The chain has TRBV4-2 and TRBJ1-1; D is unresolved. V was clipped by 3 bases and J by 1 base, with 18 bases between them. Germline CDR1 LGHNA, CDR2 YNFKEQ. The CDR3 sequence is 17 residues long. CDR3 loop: CASSQSPRGYQNTEAFF. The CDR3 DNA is TGTGCCAGCAGCCAGTCCCCCCGGGGATATCAGAACACTGAAGCTTTCTTT.

For the CDR3, the DNA is TGTGCCAGCAGCTCGCCCGGGACCAAATTCCAAGAGACCCAGTACTTC. Residues: CASSSPGTKFQETQYF. The genes are TRBV7-9 and TRBJ2-5, with D perhaps being TRBD1 or TRBD2 (5 bases each). CDR3 length: 16 amino acids. From germline, CDR1 is SEHNR and CDR2 FQNEAQ (reference sequence). Trimming cost V 4 bases and J 1 base, with 16 bases left between them.

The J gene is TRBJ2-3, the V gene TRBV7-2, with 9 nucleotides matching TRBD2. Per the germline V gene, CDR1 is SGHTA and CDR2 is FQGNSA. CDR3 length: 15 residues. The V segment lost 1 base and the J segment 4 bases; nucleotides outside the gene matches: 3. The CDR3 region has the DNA TGTGCCAGCAGCTTAGGGGCGGGAGGGGCAGATACGCAGTATTTT. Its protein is CASSLGAGGADTQYF.

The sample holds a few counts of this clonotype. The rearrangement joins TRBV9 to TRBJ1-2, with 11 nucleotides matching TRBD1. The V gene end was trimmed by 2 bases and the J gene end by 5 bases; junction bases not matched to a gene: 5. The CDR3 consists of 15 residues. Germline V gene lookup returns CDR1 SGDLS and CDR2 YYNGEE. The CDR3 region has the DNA TGTGCCAGCAGCGTTGGACAGGGGGCTGGGTATGGCTACACCTTC. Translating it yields CASSVGQGAGYGYTF.

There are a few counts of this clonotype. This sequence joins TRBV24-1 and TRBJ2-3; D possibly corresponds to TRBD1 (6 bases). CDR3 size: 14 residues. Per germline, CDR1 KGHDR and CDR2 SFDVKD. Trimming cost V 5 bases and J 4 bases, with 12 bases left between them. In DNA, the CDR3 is TGTGCCACCAGTGTCCCGGACAGTCCAGATACGCAGTATTTT. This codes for CATSVPDSPDTQYF.

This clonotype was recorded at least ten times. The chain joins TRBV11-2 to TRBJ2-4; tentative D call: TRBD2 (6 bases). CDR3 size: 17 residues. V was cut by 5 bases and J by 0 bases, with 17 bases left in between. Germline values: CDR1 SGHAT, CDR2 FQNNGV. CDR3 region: CASSPRGGDIAKNIQYF. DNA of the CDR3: TGTGCCAGCAGCCCCCGAGGCGGGGATATAGCCAAAAACATTCAGTACTTC.

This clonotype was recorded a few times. DNA of the CDR3: TGTGCCTGGGCTCTAGCGGGGGCCTCCAGCGAGCAGTACTTC. It translates to CAWALAGASSEQYF. The chain recombines TRBV30 with TRBJ2-7, with 10 positions matching TRBD2. The CDR3 is 14 amino acids. J was trimmed by 6 bases and V by 5 bases; bases with no gene match: 10. The germline gives CDR1 GTSNPN, CDR2 SVGIG (reference sequence).

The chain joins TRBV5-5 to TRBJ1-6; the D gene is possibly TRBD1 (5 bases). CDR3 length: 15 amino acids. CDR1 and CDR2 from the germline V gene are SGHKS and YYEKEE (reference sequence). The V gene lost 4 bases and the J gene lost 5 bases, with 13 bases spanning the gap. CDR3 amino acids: CASSPDTGDNSPLHF. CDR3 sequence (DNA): TGTGCCAGCAGCCCGGATACAGGCGATAATTCACCCCTCCACTTT.

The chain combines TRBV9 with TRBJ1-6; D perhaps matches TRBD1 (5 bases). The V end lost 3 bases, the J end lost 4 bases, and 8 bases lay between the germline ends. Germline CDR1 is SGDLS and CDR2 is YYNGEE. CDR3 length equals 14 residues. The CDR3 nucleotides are TGTGCCAGCAGCGAGGCAGGGTATAATTCACCCCTCCACTTT. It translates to CASSEAGYNSPLHF.

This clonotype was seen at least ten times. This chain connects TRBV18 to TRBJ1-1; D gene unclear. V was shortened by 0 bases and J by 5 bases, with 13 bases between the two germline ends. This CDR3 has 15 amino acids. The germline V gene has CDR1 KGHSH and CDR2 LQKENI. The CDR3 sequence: CASSPPIMGRTEAFF. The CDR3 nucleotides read TGTGCCAGCTCACCACCGATAATGGGGAGAACTGAAGCTTTCTTT.

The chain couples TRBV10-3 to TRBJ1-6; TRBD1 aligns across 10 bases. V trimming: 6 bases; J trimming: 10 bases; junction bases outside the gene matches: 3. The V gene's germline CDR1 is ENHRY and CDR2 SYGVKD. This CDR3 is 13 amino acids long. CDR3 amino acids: CAIRGQGRSPLHF. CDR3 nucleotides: TGTGCCATCAGGGGACAGGGGCGCTCACCCCTCCACTTT.

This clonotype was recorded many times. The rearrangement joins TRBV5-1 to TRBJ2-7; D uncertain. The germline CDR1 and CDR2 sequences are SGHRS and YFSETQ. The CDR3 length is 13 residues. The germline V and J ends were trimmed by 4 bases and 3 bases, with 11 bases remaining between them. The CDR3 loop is CASSPSGFYEQYF. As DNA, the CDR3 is TGCGCCAGCAGCCCATCCGGGTTCTACGAGCAGTACTTC.

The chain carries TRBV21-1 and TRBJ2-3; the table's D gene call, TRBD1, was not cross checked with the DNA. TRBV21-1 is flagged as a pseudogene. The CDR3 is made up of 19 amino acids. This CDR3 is CASSKVAFQQGIGTDTQYF. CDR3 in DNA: TGTGCCAGCAGCAAAGTCGCCTTTCAACAGGGAATCGGCACAGATACGCAGTATTTT.

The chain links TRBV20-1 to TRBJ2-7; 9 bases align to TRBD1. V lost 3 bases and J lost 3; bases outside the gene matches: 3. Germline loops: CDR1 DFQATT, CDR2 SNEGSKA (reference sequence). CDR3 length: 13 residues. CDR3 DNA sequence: TGCAGTGCTAGGGGGACAGGGAGCTACGAGCAGTACTTC. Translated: CSARGTGSYEQYF.

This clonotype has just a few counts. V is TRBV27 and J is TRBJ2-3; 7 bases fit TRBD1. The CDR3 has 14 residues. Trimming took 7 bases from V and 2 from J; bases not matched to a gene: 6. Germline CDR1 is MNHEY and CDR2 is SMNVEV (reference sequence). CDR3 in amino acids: CASMRTGDTDTQYF. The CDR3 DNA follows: TGTGCCAGCATGAGGACAGGCGACACAGATACGCAGTATTTT.

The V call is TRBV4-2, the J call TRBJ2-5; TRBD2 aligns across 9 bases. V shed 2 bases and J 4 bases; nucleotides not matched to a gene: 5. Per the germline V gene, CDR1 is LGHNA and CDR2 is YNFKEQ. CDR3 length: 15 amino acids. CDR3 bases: TGTGCCAGCAGCCAAAGTGGACTAGCGAGAGAGACCCAGTACTTC. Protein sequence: CASSQSGLARETQYF.

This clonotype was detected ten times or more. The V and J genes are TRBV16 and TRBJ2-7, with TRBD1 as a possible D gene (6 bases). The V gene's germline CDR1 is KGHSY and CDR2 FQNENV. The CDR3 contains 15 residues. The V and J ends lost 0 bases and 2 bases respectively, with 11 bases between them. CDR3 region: CASSQSGRGPYEQYF. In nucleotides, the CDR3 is TGTGCCAGCAGCCAATCGGGCAGGGGCCCCTACGAGCAGTACTTC.

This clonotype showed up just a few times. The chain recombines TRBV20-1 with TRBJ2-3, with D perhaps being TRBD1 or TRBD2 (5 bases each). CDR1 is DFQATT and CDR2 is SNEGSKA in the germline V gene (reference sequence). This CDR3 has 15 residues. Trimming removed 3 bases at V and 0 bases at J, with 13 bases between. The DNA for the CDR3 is TGCAGTGCTAGCAACCTCCGGGACAGCACAGATACGCAGTATTTT. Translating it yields CSASNLRDSTDTQYF.